Each of the 4 T cell receptor beta chains below was sequenced from the same sample in a study of T cell responses to AZD1222 COVID-19 vaccine. The protocol was immunoSEQ multiplex PCR, while the TCRdb copy is restricted to in-frame clones and leaves out a portion. This sample has around 170,000 clones, with just over 90% found just once. This sample comprised peripheral blood, obtained on day 0 of AZD1222 vaccination. The source of these receptors is an adult in good health.

This CDR3 reads CASSVRPDREGYTF. The DNA of the CDR3 is TGTGCCAGCAGCGTACGCCCGGACAGGGAAGGCTACACCTTC. The chain is built from TRBV9 and TRBJ1-2; 8 bases align to TRBD1. CDR1 is SGDLS, CDR2 YYNGEE, per germline. CDR3 length: 14 residues. V lost 1 base, J lost 8 bases, and 7 bases stayed unmatched.

The rearrangement uses TRBV28 and TRBJ1-5; the D gene is possibly TRBD1 (5 bases). CDR3 length: 14 residues. Trimming took off 6 bases at V and 11 bases at J, with 20 bases between the two ends. Germline V gene data show CDR1 as MDHEN and CDR2 as SYDVKM. CDR3 region: CASSPAGHGSAQHF. The CDR3 DNA follows: TGTGCCAGCAGCCCGGCAGGGCACGGATCAGCCCAGCATTTT.

The sample holds one count of this clone. The chain uses TRBV6-2 or TRBV6-3 and TRBJ2-7; D ambiguous. The CDR3 runs 17 residues. The V end was cut by 4 bases, the J end by 0 bases, with 19 bases between. Germline V CDR1 and CDR2: MNHEY, SVGEGT. The CDR3 region is CASSSIVGYHSSYEQYF. DNA of the CDR3: TGTGCCAGCAGTTCCATTGTGGGGTACCACTCCTCCTACGAGCAGTACTTC.

This clone has just one count. The rearrangement uses TRBV18 and TRBJ2-2, with D possibly matching TRBD1 (6 bases). Trimming cost V 4 bases and J 0 bases, with 6 bases left between them. Germline CDR1 is KGHSH and CDR2 is LQKENI. The CDR3 sequence is 14 residues long. The CDR3 DNA follows: TGTGCCAGCTCACAGGGGGCGAACACCGGGGAGCTGTTTTTT. It encodes CASSQGANTGELFF.